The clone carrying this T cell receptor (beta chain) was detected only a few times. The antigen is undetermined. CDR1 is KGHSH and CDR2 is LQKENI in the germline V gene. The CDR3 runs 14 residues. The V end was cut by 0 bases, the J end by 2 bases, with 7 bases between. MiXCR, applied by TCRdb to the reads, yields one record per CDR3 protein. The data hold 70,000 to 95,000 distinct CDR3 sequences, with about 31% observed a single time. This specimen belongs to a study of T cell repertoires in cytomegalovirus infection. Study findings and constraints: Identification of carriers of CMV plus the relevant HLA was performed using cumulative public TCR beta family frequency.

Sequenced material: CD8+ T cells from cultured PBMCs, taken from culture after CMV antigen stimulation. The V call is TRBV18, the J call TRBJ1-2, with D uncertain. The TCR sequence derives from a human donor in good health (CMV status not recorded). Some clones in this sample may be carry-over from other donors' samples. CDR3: CASSPPGGNYGYTF. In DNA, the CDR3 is TGTGCCAGCTCACCACCGGGAGGGAACTATGGCTACACCTTC. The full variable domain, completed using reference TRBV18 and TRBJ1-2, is NAGVMQNPRHLVRRRGQEARLRCSPMKGHSHVYWYRQLPEEGLKFMVYLQKENIIDESGMPKERFSAEFPKEGPSILRIQQVVRGDSAAYFCASSPPGGNYGYTFGSGTRLTVV.